This record covers a single T cell receptor beta chain. Its target is not known. Trimming took 3 bases from V and 5 from J; bases not matched to a gene: 10. This CDR3 spans 17 amino acids. Germline V CDR1 and CDR2: SGHVS, FQNEAQ. Unstimulated PBMCs were sorted into CD3+CD4+ and CD3+CD8+ populations. Assay used: immunoSEQ multiplex PCR; TCRdb lists only in-frame clones, some missing. The data contain some 80,000 clones, roughly 80% of them singletons. The entry originates in a study of T cell clones after liver transplantation. At the level of the study: A pre-transplant mixed lymphocyte reaction with TCRbeta sequencing defined graft-donor-reactive clones followed in post-transplant blood. Three of eight recipients were HCV-positive; others had non-autoimmune, non-viral indications. General study points: Low donor cell numbers restricted donor-reactive repertoire measurement in a couple of subjects.

Specimen: CD4+ T cells from blood, collected about 46 months after liver transplant. V and J are TRBV7-8 and TRBJ2-1; 10 positions agree with TRBD2. This receptor was identified in a human patient who received a liver transplant. Some T cells here may be from the graft donor. The CDR3: CASSFSASGRGNNEQFF. The CDR3 DNA follows: TGTGCCAGCAGCTTCTCCGCTAGCGGGAGAGGCAACAATGAGCAGTTCTTC.